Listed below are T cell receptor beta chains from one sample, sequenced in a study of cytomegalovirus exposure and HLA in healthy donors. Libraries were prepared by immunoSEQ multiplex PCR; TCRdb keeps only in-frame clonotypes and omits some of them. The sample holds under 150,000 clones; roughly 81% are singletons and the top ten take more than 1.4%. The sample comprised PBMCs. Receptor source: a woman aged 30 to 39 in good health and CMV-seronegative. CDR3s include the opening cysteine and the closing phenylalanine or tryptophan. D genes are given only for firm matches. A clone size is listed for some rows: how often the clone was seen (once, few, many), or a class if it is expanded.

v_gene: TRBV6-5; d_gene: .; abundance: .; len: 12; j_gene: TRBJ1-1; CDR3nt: TGTGCCAGCAGTCGCGACAGTACTGAAGCTTTCTTT; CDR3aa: CASSRDSTEAFF
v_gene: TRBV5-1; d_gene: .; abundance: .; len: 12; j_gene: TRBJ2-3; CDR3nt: TGCGCCAGCAGAAAGGAGACAGATACGCAGTATTTT; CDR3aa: CASRKETDTQYF
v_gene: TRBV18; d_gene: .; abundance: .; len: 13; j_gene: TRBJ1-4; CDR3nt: TGTGCCAGCTCACCAGGAGGGGATGAAAAACTGTTTTTT; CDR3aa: CASSPGGDEKLFF
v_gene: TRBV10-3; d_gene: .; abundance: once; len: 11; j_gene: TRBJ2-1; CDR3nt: TGTGCCATCAGTGAGCGGAGTGAGCAGTTCTTC; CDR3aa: CAISERSEQFF
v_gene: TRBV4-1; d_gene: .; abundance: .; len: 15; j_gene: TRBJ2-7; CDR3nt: TGCGCCAGCAGCCAAATACAGGGACCGCCCTACGAGCAGTACTTC; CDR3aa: CASSQIQGPPYEQYF
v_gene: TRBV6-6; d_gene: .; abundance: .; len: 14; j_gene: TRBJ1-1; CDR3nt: TGTGCCAGCAGTTTGGGGTGGGGGGAGACTGAAGCTTTCTTT; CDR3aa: CASSLGWGETEAFF
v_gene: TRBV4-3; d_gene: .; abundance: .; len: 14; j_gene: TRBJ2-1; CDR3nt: TGCGCCAGCAGCCAAGACCAGTTTAACAATGAGCAGTTCTTC; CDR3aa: CASSQDQFNNEQFF
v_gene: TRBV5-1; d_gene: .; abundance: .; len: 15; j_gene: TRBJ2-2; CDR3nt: TGCGCCAGCAGCCTCGGGACAAGGGACACCGGGGAGCTGTTTTTT; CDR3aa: CASSLGTRDTGELFF
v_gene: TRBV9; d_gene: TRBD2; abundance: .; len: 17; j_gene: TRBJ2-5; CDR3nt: TGTGCCAGCAGCAGCGGGGAGGCAATCACGGGAAGAGAGACCCAGTACTTC; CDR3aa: CASSSGEAITGRETQYF
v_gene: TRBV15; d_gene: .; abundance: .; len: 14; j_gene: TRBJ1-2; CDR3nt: TGTGCCACCAGCAGGTTACAGCTTAACTATGGCTACACCTTC; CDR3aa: CATSRLQLNYGYTF
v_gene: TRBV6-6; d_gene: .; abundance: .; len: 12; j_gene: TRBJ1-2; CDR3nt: TGTGCCAGCAGTCAGGTCAACTATGGCTACACCTTC; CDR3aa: CASSQVNYGYTF